The clone carrying this TCR beta chain has a handful of counts. Its specificity is unknown. Researchers classed hyperthyroidism as stable given no ophthalmopathy within 18 months of follow-up. This entry comes from a study of Graves' ophthalmopathy and Graves' hyperthyroidism. Looking at the study overall: Before any treatment, peripheral blood was taken at the initial diagnosis.

This CDR3 has 14 residues. The V end lost 5 bases, the J end lost 1 base, and 11 bases lay between the germline ends. Broader study findings: In blood appeared most of the expanded thyroid clonotypes whose frequency exceeded 0.001.

Using RNA transcripts, the TCR beta CDR3 regions were amplified. Scientists carried out first-round RT-PCR using HTBI primers and then a second-round multiplex PCR. TCRdb reprocessed the multiplex PCR reads with MiXCR, giving one entry per CDR3 protein. The profile shows 500,000 to 700,000 distinct CDR3 sequences, 22% of them singletons. The clonotype originates from a young woman with stable Graves' hyperthyroidism. Some clones in this sample may be carry-over from other donors' samples. J is TRBJ1-1 and V is TRBV12-3 or TRBV12-4, with no clear D. The sample comprised peripheral blood. The CDR3 bases are TGTGCCAGCAGTCATACCGGTGCGAACACTGAAGCTTTCTTT. It codes for CASSHTGANTEAFF.